The 16 T cell receptor gamma chains in this list originate from one sample, sequenced in a study of Vδ1+ human thymocytes. Broader study findings: Highly polyclonal TRG and TRD repertoires with Gaussian CDR3 length distributions appeared in thymus.

RNA was extracted from the cells and then reverse transcribed. Multiplex PCR used pooled V-gene forward primers and a constant-region reverse primer to amplify CDR3s. TCRdb re-called the multiplex PCR reads with CATT. The sample consists of 25,000 to 35,000 gamma-chain clones, roughly 20% of them appearing once. These receptors have no known antigen. The sequencing input was Vdelta1+ gamma-delta thymocytes from the thymus. This sample's subset: FACS-sorted CD3+ TCRalphabeta- TCRVdelta1+ TCRVdelta2- thymocytes. The source of these receptors is a boy under three years old who had congenital heart surgery.

A word on this clone: One junction end disagrees with the germline gene, perhaps due to a read error. Other DNA sequences in the same sample also yield this CDR3. The chain uses TRGV5 and TRGJ1 or TRGJ2. The CDR3 length is 12 residues. The germline V gene has CDR1 VINAFY and CDR2 YDVSNSKD. This CDR3 reads CATWDRRHKKLF. CDR3 bases: TGTGCCACATGGGACAGGCGCCATAAGAAACTCTTT.

The chain recombines TRGV4 with TRGJ1 or TRGJ2. The ends lost 0 bases at V and 8 bases at J; junction bases unmatched: 4. CDR3 size: 12 residues. Germline CDR1 EGSTGY, CDR2 YDSYTSSV. The CDR3 loop reads CATWDGPNKKLF. The CDR3 DNA reads TGTGCCACCTGGGATGGGCCGAATAAGAAACTCTTT.

This clone turned up a few times. This could be a read error, since a much larger clone is one nucleotide away. Other DNA sequences in the sample encode the same CDR3. V is TRGV9 and J is TRGJ1 or TRGJ2. The CDR3 has 13 residues. V was clipped by 1 base and J by 3 bases; unmatched bases: 3. The germline V gene has CDR1 GITISATS and CDR2 ISYDGTV (reference sequence). The CDR3 DNA reads TGTGCCTTGTGGGAGGTTGGTTATTATAAGAAACTCTTT. Its translation: CALWEVGYYKKLF.

This clone has only a few counts. The V gene is TRGV4, the J gene TRGJ1 or TRGJ2. Per the germline V gene, CDR1 is EGSTGY and CDR2 is YDSYTSSV. With 3 bases clipped from V and 8 bases from J, the junction kept 4 bases outside the gene matches. This CDR3 comprises 11 residues. CDR3 in DNA: TGTGCCACCTGGGATTGGAATAAGAAACTCTTT. It yields the protein CATWDWNKKLF.

This clone was counted between two and nine times. The chain links TRGV4 to TRGJP1. With V trimmed by 3 bases and J by 0 bases, 7 bases remained unmatched. There are 16 residues in the CDR3. CDR1 and CDR2 (germline): EGSTGY, YDSYTSSV. The CDR3 coding sequence is TGTGCCACCTGGGATTGGGGGCATACCACTGGTTGGTTCAAGATATTT. It encodes CATWDWGHTTGWFKIF.

This clone was seen only a few times. This CDR3 is also generated by other DNA sequences in the sample. J is TRGJP1 and V is TRGV4. The V and J ends lost 5 bases and 5 bases, in that order; junction bases with no gene match: 2. The germline V gene encodes CDR1 EGSTGY and CDR2 YDSYTSSV. This CDR3 spans 12 amino acids. CDR3 DNA sequence: TGTGCCACCTGGGTTACTGGTTGGTTCAAGATATTT. This sequence encodes CATWVTGWFKIF.

The genes are TRGV8 and TRGJ1 or TRGJ2. V trimming: 1 base; J trimming: 10 bases; junction bases outside the gene matches: 4. The CDR3 contains 11 residues. Looked up from germline, CDR1 is VENAVY and CDR2 is YDSYNSRV. The CDR3 DNA is TGTGCCACCTGGGATAGTAACAAGAAACTCTTT. It is translated as CATWDSNKKLF.

Within the sample, this clone is medium-sized (0.01 to 0.1%). This same CDR3 is encoded by further DNA sequences in the sample. J is TRGJ1 or TRGJ2 and V is TRGV5. The CDR3 is 13 residues long. Germline loops: CDR1 VINAFY, CDR2 YDVSNSKD. V dropped 1 base and J dropped 3; count of bases not matched to a gene: 3. CDR3 bases: TGTGCCACCTGGGACAGACCTTATTATAAGAAACTCTTT. Translation: CATWDRPYYKKLF.

This clone was counted only a few times. The chain carries TRGV4 and TRGJ1 or TRGJ2. The CDR3 sequence is 12 residues long. CDR1 and CDR2 from the germline V gene are EGSTGY and YDSYTSSV. Trimming took 0 bases from V and 12 from J; bases not matched to a gene: 8. In DNA, the CDR3 is TGTGCCACCTGGGATGGGCCCTGGGGGAAACTCTTT. Its translation: CATWDGPWGKLF.

This clone was seen only a few times. This chain joins TRGV3 and TRGJ1 or TRGJ2. Germline V gives CDR1 VTNTFY, CDR2 YDVSTARD (reference sequence). The length of the CDR3 is 14 residues. The ends lost 5 bases at V and 0 bases at J; junction bases unmatched: 7. The chain's CDR3 is CATWAPPNYYKKLF. The CDR3 DNA sequence: TGTGCCACCTGGGCCCCACCGAATTATTATAAGAAACTCTTT.

The chain carries TRGV9 and TRGJ1 or TRGJ2. Germline V gives CDR1 GITISATS, CDR2 ISYDGTV (reference sequence). With V trimmed by 3 bases and J by 12 bases, 8 bases remained unmatched. The CDR3 consists of 11 residues. CDR3 sequence: CALWESWAKLF. The DNA of the CDR3 is TGTGCCTTGTGGGAGAGTTGGGCGAAACTCTTT.

The V call is TRGV9, the J call TRGJP. The CDR3 runs to 18 residues. Trimming took 3 bases from V and 7 from J; bases not matched to a gene: 12. CDR1 GITISATS and CDR2 ISYDGTV come from the germline V gene (reference sequence). The CDR3 coding sequence is TGTGCCTTGTGGGAGCTGTCCTGTGTCGAGTTGGGCAAAAAAATCAAGGTATTT. This translates into CALWELSCVELGKKIKVF.

The table lists this clone with a few counts. This chain joins TRGV9 and TRGJ1 or TRGJ2. CDR1 and CDR2 (germline): GITISATS, ISYDGTV (reference sequence). This CDR3 is built from 10 residues. V lost 0 bases and J lost 16; bases outside the gene matches: 6. CDR3 DNA sequence: TGTGCCTTGTGGGAGGTGATCCCCCTCTTT. As protein: CALWEVIPLF.

This rearrangement joins TRGV2 to TRGJ1 or TRGJ2. Germline V gene data show CDR1 as EGSNGY and CDR2 as YDSYNSKV. The ends lost 0 bases at V and 14 bases at J; junction bases unmatched: 10. There are 12 residues in the CDR3. As DNA, the CDR3 is TGTGCCACCTGGGACGGGCCCATCGGGGAACTCTTT. Translating it yields CATWDGPIGELF.

This chain connects TRGV9 to TRGJ1 or TRGJ2. J lost 12 bases, V lost 6 bases, and 11 bases had no gene match. The CDR3 runs 11 residues. Germline V gene sequence: CDR1 GITISATS, CDR2 ISYDGTV (reference sequence). CDR3 DNA: TGTGCCTTGTGGTGTTGGGGTAGGAAACTCTTT. Its protein product is CALWCWGRKLF.

The rearrangement uses TRGV4 and TRGJ1 or TRGJ2. This CDR3 has 14 amino acids. The J segment lost 0 bases and the V segment lost 2 bases, leaving 4 bases of the junction unmatched. The germline gives CDR1 EGSTGY, CDR2 YDSYTSSV. The CDR3 protein is CATWDAENYYKKLF. Written as DNA, the CDR3 is TGTGCCACCTGGGATGCCGAGAATTATTATAAGAAACTCTTT.